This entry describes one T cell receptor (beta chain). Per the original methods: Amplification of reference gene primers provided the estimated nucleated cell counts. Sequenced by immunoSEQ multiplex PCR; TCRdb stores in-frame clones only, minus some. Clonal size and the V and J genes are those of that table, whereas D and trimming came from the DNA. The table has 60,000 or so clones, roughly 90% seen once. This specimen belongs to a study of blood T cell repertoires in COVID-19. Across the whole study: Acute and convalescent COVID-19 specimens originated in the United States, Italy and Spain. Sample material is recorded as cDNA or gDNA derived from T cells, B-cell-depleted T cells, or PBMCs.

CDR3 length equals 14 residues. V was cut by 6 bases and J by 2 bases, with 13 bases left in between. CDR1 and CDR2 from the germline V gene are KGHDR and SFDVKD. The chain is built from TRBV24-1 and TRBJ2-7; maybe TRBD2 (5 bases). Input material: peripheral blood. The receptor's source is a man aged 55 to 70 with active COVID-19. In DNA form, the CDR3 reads TGTGCCACCAGTCGGGAAAAAAACCCCTACGAGCAGTACTTC. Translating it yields CATSREKNPYEQYF.